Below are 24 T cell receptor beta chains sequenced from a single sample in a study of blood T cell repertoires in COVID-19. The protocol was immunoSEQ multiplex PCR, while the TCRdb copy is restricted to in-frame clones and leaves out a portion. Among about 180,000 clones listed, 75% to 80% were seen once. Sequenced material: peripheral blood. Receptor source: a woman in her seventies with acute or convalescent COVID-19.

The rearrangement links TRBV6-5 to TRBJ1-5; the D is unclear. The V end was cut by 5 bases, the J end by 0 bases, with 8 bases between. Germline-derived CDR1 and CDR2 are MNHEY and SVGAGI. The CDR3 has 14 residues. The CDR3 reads CASSTGNSNQPQHF. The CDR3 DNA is TGTGCCAGCAGTACGGGGAATAGCAATCAGCCCCAGCATTTT.

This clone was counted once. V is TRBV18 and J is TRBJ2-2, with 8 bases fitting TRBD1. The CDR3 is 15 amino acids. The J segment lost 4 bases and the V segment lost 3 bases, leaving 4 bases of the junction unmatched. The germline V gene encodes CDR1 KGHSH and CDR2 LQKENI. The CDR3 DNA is TGTGCCAGCTCACCCGGACAGGGCAGCACCGGGGAGCTGTTTTTT. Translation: CASSPGQGSTGELFF.

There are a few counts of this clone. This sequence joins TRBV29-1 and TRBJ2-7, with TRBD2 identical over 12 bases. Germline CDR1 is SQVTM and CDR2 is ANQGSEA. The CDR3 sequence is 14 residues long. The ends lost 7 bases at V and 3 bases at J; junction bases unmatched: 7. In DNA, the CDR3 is TGCAGCGCCAGCCCGACTAGCGGGAGCTACGAGCAGTACTTC. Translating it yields CSASPTSGSYEQYF.

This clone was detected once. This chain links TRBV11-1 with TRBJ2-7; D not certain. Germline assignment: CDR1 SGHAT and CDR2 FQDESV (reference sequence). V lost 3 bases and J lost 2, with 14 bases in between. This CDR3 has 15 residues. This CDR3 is CASSFQSGSTYEQYF. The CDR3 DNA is TGTGCCAGCAGCTTTCAGTCAGGAAGTACCTACGAGCAGTACTTC. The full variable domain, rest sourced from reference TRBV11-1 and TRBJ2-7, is EAEVAQSPRYKITEKSQAVAFWCDPISGHATLYWYRQILGQGPELLVQFQDESVVDDSQLPKDRFSAERLKGVDSTLKIQPAELGDSAMYLCASSFQSGSTYEQYFGPGTRLTVT.

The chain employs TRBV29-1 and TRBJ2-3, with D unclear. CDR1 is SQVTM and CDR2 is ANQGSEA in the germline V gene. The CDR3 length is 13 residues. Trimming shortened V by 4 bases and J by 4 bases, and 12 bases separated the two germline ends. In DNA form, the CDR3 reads TGCAGCGTTGGCGGAGTCGGATCAGATACGCAGTATTTT. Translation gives CSVGGVGSDTQYF.

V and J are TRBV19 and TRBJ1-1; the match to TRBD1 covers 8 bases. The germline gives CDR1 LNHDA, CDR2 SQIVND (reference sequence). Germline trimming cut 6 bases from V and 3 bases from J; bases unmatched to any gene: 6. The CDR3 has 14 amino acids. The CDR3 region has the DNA TGTGCCAGTAGATCGCAGGGGGCGTACACTGAAGCTTTCTTT. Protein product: CASRSQGAYTEAFF.

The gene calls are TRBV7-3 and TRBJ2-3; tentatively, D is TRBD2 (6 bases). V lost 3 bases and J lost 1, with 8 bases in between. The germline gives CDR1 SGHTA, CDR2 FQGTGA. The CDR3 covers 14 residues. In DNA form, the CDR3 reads TGTGCCAGCAGCTTGTTAGCGGGCACAGATACGCAGTATTTT. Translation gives CASSLLAGTDTQYF.

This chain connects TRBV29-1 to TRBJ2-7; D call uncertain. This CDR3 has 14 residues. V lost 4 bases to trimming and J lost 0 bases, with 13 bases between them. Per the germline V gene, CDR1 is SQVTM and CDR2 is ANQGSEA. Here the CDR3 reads CSVALIGGSYEQYF. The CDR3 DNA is TGCAGCGTTGCCCTCATTGGCGGCTCCTACGAGCAGTACTTC.

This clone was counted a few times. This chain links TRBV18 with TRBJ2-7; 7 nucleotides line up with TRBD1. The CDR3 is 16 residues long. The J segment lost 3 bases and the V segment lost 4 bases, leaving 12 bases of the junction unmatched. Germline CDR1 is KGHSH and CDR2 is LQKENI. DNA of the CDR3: TGTGCCAGCTCACTTTATTCCGGGACAGAAGGCTACGAGCAGTACTTC. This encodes CASSLYSGTEGYEQYF.

CDR3 sequence: CASKLDRTDEKLFF. The CDR3 coding sequence is TGTGCCAGCAAGCTCGACAGGACGGATGAAAAACTGTTTTTT. The chain uses TRBV27 and TRBJ1-4; D might be TRBD1 (6 bases). Germline V gene sequence: CDR1 MNHEY, CDR2 SMNVEV (reference sequence). There are 14 residues in the CDR3. V was trimmed by 7 bases and J by 6 bases, leaving 15 bases between them.

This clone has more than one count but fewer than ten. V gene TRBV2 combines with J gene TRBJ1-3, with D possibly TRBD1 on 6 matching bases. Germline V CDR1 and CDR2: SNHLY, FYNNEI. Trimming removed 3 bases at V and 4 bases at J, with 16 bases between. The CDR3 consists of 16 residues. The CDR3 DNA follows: TGTGCCAGCAGTGAGGACAGCGCAAGGACCGGAAACACCATATATTTT. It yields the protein CASSEDSARTGNTIYF.

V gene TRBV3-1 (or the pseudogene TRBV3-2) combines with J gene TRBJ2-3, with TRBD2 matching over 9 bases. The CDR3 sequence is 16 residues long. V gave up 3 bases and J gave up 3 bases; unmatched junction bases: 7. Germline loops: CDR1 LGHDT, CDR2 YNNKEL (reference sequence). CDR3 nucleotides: TGTGCCAGCAGCCACTTGGCTAGCGGGATTACAGATACGCAGTATTTT. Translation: CASSHLASGITDTQYF.

DNA of the CDR3: TGTGCCAGCAGTTTAAGGGCTGCAGGGGAGACCCAGTACTTC. This encodes CASSLRAAGETQYF. The chain uses TRBV27 and TRBJ2-5; D might be TRBD1 (5 bases). This CDR3 is built from 14 residues. Trimming pared 2 bases from V and 5 bases from J, leaving 12 bases between. The germline V gene has CDR1 MNHEY and CDR2 SMNVEV (reference sequence).

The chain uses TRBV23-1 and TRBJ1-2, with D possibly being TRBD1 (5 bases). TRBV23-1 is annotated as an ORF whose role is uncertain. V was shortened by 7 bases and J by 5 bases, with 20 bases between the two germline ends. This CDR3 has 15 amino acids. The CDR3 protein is CASTPGGGSGYGYTF. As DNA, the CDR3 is TGCGCCAGCACCCCCGGGGGGGGAAGCGGGTATGGCTACACCTTC.

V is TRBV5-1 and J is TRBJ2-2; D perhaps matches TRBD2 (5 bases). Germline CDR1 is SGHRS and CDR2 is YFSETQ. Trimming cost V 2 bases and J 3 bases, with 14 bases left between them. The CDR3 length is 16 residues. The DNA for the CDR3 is TGCGCCAGCAGCTTCACGAGGGAGCCCGACACCGGGGAGCTGTTTTTT. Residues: CASSFTREPDTGELFF. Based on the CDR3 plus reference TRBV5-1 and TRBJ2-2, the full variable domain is KAGVTQTPRYLIKTRGQQVTLSCSPISGHRSVSWYQQTPGQGLQFLFEYFSETQRNKGNFPGRFSGRQFSNSRSEMNVSTLELGDSALYLCASSFTREPDTGELFFGEGSRLTVL.

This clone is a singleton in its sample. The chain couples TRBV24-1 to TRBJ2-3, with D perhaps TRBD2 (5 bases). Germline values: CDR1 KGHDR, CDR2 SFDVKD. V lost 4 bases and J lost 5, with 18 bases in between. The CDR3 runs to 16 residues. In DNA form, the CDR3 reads TGTGCCACCAGTGACAAACGGGCCCTTCGGGGAGATACGCAGTATTTT. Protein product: CATSDKRALRGDTQYF.

CDR3 loop: CASSLSWQGGGSPLHF. The CDR3 nucleotides are TGTGCCAGCAGCTTAAGTTGGCAGGGGGGAGGATCACCCCTCCACTTT. The chain is built from TRBV7-9 and TRBJ1-6, with 7 bases aligning to TRBD1. V trimming: 2 bases; J trimming: 10 bases; junction bases outside the gene matches: 11. The germline V gene has CDR1 SEHNR and CDR2 FQNEAQ (reference sequence). This CDR3 is built from 16 residues.

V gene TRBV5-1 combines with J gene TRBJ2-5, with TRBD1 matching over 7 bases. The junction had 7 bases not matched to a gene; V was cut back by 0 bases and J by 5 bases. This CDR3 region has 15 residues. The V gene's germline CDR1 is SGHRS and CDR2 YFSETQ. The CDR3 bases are TGCGCCAGCAGCTTGGCGGGACAGCAATGGGAGACCCAGTACTTC. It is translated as CASSLAGQQWETQYF.

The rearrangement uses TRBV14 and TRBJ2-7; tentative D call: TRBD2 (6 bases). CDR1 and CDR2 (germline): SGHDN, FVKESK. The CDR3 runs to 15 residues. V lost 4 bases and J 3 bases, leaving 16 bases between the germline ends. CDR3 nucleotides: TGTGCCAGCAGCCTAAGGGACGGGAGATACTACGAGCAGTACTTC. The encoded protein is CASSLRDGRYYEQYF. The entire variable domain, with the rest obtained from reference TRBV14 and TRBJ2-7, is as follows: EAGVTQFPSHSVIEKGQTVTLRCDPISGHDNLYWYRRVMGKEIKFLLHFVKESKQDESGMPNNRFLAERTGGTYSTLKVQPAELEDSGVYFCASSLRDGRYYEQYFGPGTRLTVT.

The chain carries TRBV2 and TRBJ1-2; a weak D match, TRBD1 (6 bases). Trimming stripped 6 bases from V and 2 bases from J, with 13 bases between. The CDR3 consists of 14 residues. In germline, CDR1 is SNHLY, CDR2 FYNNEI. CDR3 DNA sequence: TGTGCCAGCAGAGCAGGGGCTCTGAACTATGGCTACACCTTC. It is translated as CASRAGALNYGYTF. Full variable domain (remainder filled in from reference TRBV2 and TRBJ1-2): EPEVTQTPSHQVTQMGQEVILRCVPISNHLYFYWYRQILGQKVEFLVSFYNNEISEKSEIFDDQFSVERPDGSNFTLKIRSTKLEDSAMYFCASRAGALNYGYTFGSGTRLTVV.

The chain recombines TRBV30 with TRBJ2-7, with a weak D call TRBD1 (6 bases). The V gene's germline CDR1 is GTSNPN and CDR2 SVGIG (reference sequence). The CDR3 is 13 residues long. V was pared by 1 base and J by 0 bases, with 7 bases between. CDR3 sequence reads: CAWSGQVSYEQYF. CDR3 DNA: TGTGCCTGGAGTGGACAGGTCTCCTACGAGCAGTACTTC.

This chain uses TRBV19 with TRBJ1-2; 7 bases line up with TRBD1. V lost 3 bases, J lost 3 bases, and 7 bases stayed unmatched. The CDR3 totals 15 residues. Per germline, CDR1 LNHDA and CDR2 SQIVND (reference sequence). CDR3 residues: CASSIYHRGYYGYTF. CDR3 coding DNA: TGTGCCAGTAGTATCTATCACAGGGGATACTATGGCTACACCTTC.

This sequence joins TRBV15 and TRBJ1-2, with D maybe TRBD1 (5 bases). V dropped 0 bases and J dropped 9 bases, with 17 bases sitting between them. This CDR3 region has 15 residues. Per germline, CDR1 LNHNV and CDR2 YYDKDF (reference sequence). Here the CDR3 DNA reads TGTGCCACCAGCAGAGATCAGGGTGTTATCGAAAGCTACACCTTC. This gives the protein CATSRDQGVIESYTF.

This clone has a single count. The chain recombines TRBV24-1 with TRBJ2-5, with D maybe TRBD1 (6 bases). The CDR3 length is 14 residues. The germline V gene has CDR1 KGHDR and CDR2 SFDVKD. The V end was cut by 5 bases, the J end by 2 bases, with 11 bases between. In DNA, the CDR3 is TGTGCCACCAGTGTGGGGGCTCGGCAAGAGACCCAGTACTTC. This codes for CATSVGARQETQYF.